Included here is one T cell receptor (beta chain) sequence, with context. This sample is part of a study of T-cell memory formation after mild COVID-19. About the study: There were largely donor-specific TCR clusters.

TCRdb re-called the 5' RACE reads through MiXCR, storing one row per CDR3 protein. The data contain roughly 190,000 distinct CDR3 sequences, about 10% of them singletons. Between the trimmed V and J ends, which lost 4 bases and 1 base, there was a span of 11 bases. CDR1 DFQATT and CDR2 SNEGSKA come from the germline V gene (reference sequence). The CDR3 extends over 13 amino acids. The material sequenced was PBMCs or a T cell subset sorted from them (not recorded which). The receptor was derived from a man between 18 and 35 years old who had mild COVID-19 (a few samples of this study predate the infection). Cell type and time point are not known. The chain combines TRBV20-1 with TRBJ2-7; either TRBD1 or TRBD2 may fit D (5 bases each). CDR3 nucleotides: TGCAGTGCTACCGGGACGGATTCCTACGAGCAGTACGTC. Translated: CSATGTDSYEQYV.